What follows are 5 T cell receptor beta chains derived from one specimen sequenced in a study of T cell repertoires in cytomegalovirus infection. Using its own MiXCR run on the reads, TCRdb lists one record per CDR3 protein. This sample has 740,000 or so distinct CDR3 sequences, with roughly 35% found just once. Input material: PBMCs. These receptor sequences come from a human donor in good health (CMV status not recorded). Some clones in this sample may be carry-over from other donors' samples.

V is TRBV7-9 and J is TRBJ2-7, with TRBD2 matching over 8 bases. V lost 4 bases to trimming and J lost 2 bases; unmatched junction nucleotides: 7. Germline V gene sequence: CDR1 SEHNR, CDR2 FQNEAQ (reference sequence). The CDR3 runs 15 residues. In DNA form, the CDR3 reads TGTGCCAGCAGCTCCCCAGCGGGAGTACCCTACGAGCAGTACTTC. It codes for CASSSPAGVPYEQYF.

V usage is TRBV20-1 and J usage is TRBJ2-1, with 9 bases identical to TRBD2. CDR1 is DFQATT and CDR2 is SNEGSKA in the germline V gene (reference sequence). CDR3 length: 16 amino acids. With 0 bases clipped from V and 3 bases from J, the junction kept 6 bases outside the gene matches. CDR3 in DNA: TGCAGTGCTAGAGATGGGGCTAGCGGGGTCTACAATGAGCAGTTCTTC. Its protein is CSARDGASGVYNEQFF.

This clonotype was seen only a few times. The chain carries TRBV4-1 and TRBJ1-3; D uncertain. Trimming removed 1 base from V and 2 bases from J, with 6 bases in between. Per the germline V gene, CDR1 is MGHRA and CDR2 is YSYEKL. The CDR3 sequence is 14 residues long. CDR3 DNA: TGCGCCAGCAGCCAAGGCTGGCCTGGAAACACCATATATTTT. It encodes CASSQGWPGNTIYF.

V and J are TRBV6-2 or TRBV6-3 and TRBJ2-1; weak D call: TRBD1 (7 bases). The length of the CDR3 is 15 residues. Germline V gives CDR1 MNHEY, CDR2 SVGEGT. Trimming shortened V by 5 bases and J by 1 base, and 12 bases separated the two germline ends. CDR3 loop: CASSPPGGSYNEQFF. The CDR3 DNA sequence: TGTGCCAGCAGTCCCCCAGGGGGGTCCTACAATGAGCAGTTCTTC.

The rearrangement joins TRBV10-3 to TRBJ2-7; D possibly corresponds to TRBD1 (5 bases). Trimming removed 4 bases from V and 1 base from J, with 14 bases in between. This CDR3 has 15 residues. The V gene's germline CDR1 is ENHRY and CDR2 SYGVKD. The CDR3, as DNA: TGTGCCATCAGTGGTCTCAAGGGGATATCCTACGAGCAGTACTTC. This codes for CAISGLKGISYEQYF.